The T cell receptor (beta chain) under discussion was sequenced for a study of OX40 agonist ivuxolimab in advanced cancers. TCRdb keeps only in-frame clones here, not all; method: immunoSEQ multiplex PCR. The sample includes 20,000 to 25,000 clones, approximately 70% of them seen just once. V was shortened by 1 base and J by 2 bases, with 11 bases between the two germline ends. Germline CDR1 is SEHNR and CDR2 is FQNEAQ (reference sequence). The CDR3 totals 15 residues. The sequencing used CD4+ or CD8+ T cells sorted from blood, collected in a trial of the OX40 agonist ivuxolimab. This TCR was sampled from an adult with an advanced solid tumor such as melanoma, head and neck, liver or kidney cancer. The chain couples TRBV7-9 to TRBJ1-2; unclear D gene. The CDR3 region is CASSLGTLLNYGYTF. DNA for the CDR3: TGTGCCAGCAGCTTAGGGACTTTATTAAACTATGGCTACACCTTC.